This T cell receptor beta chain stems from a study of blood T cell repertoires in COVID-19. The CDR3 consists of 14 residues. The junction had 3 bases not matched to a gene; V was cut back by 3 bases and J by 9 bases. Germline assignment: CDR1 MGHDK and CDR2 SYGVNS. Using immunoSEQ multiplex PCR, the repertoire was profiled, and TCRdb retains in-frame clones only, with some absent. Of some 300,000 clones in the sample, under 90% were seen once. This TCR was sampled from a woman between 50 and 59 years old who had been exposed to COVID-19. V is TRBV25-1 and J is TRBJ1-6, with TRBD1 matching over 9 bases. The specimen was PBMCs or T cells enriched from blood (not recorded which). As DNA, the CDR3 is TGTGCCAGCAGTGACTCGGGACAGGGTTCACCCCTCCACTTT. Translated, it gives CASSDSGQGSPLHF.